This TCR beta chain came from a study of post-analysis software for immune sequencing data. In the study overall: Courses of disease covered relapsing-remitting, secondary progressive and progressive-relapsing multiple sclerosis.

V lost 6 bases to trimming and J lost 6 bases; unmatched junction nucleotides: 9. This CDR3 has 15 amino acids. Germline CDR1 and CDR2: MNHNS and SASEGT. This clonotype was picked up a small number of times. The target antigen is unknown. General study points: There were five or six TRBV segments more frequent in patients than controls, and TRBV5-6, TRBV5-1 and TRBV20-1 were among them. Samples sharing a preparation batch grouped tightly together when assessed by F measure. Controls had significantly higher normalized Chao1 diversity than multiple sclerosis patients.

Unique molecular identifiers featured in each of the TCR beta cDNA libraries. Yield was 500,000 to 600,000 cDNA molecules from approximately 0.91 to 9.4 million T cells. TCRdb re-called the PCR reads with MiXCR, one entry per CDR3 protein. The repertoire holds over 250,000 distinct CDR3 sequences, with roughly a third as singletons. Sequenced input: blood. The chain links TRBV6-1 to TRBJ2-3, with TRBD2 matching over 10 bases. The clonotype was recovered from a girl aged 5 to 17 with multiple sclerosis. The CDR3 here is CASSGVAGGPDTQYF. In DNA, the CDR3 is TGTGCCAGCAGCGGGGTAGCGGGAGGCCCGGATACGCAGTATTTT.